Below, 12 T cell receptor beta chains from the same sample are listed, as sequenced in a study of cytomegalovirus exposure and HLA in healthy donors. Use of 60 Vbeta and 13 Jbeta primers characterized the PCR. Assay used: immunoSEQ multiplex PCR; TCRdb lists only in-frame clones, some missing. The sample has some 93,000 clones, 70% to 85% seen once. The sequenced material came from PBMCs. Receptors originate from a man aged 45-65 years in good health and CMV-seronegative.

The rearrangement uses TRBV7-2 and TRBJ1-2, with 10 bases matching TRBD1. The CDR3 length is 16 residues. V was clipped by 2 bases and J by 4 bases; unmatched bases: 7. Per the germline V gene, CDR1 is SGHTA and CDR2 is FQGNSA. The CDR3, as DNA: TGTGCCAGCAGCTTATCCGGGACAGGGGAGGTCTATGGCTACACCTTC. Translating it yields CASSLSGTGEVYGYTF.

The chain combines TRBV2 with TRBJ1-1; no clear D gene. V was clipped by 9 bases and J by 1 base, with 6 bases between them. CDR3 size: 11 residues. CDR1 is SNHLY and CDR2 is FYNNEI in the germline V gene. The CDR3 bases are TGTGCCAGGGCGGGGAACACTGAAGCTTTCTTT. Translation: CARAGNTEAFF.

On this clone: A read error may account for a junction end that differs from germline. This chain uses TRBV28 with TRBJ2-2; D possibly corresponds to TRBD1 (5 bases). Germline V gene data show CDR1 as MDHEN and CDR2 as SYDVKM. The CDR3 runs 14 residues. CDR3 sequence reads: CASSGAELRAGVIF. In nucleotides, the CDR3 is TGTGCCAGCAGTGGGGCGGAATTGCGAGCCGGAGTCATCTTT.

The V and J genes are TRBV6-5 and TRBJ2-7; D is uncertain. Germline CDR1 and CDR2: MNHEY and SVGAGI. The CDR3 loop spans 14 amino acids. Trimming removed 2 bases at V and 0 bases at J, with 8 bases between. CDR3 sequence (DNA): TGTGCCAGCAGTTACCTTGAGGACTCCTACGAGCAGTACTTC. It is translated as CASSYLEDSYEQYF.

V is TRBV5-4 and J is TRBJ1-2; 7 bases are a match to TRBD1. V trimming: 5 bases; J trimming: 4 bases; junction bases outside the gene matches: 8. CDR1 is SGHNT, CDR2 YYREEE, per germline (reference sequence). The CDR3 loop spans 14 amino acids. The CDR3 bases are TGTGCCAGCAGTCAACAGGGGTTCCTCTATGGCTACACCTTC. Translation gives CASSQQGFLYGYTF. The full variable domain, its missing parts supplied by reference TRBV5-4 and TRBJ1-2, is ETGVTQSPTHLIKTRGQQVTLRCSSQSGHNTVSWYQQALGQGPQFIFQYYREEENGRGNFPPRFSGLQFPNYSSELNVNALELDDSALYLCASSQQGFLYGYTFGSGTRLTVV.

V and J are TRBV6-1 and TRBJ1-4; 7 bases agree with TRBD1. Looked up from germline, CDR1 is MNHNS and CDR2 is SASEGT. V lost 7 bases and J lost 2; bases outside the gene matches: 7. The CDR3 has 15 amino acids. The CDR3 loop is CASTKGGATNEKLFF. In nucleotides, the CDR3 is TGTGCCAGCACGAAAGGGGGCGCGACTAATGAAAAACTGTTTTTT.

This rearrangement joins TRBV7-2 to TRBJ2-7, with 8 bases identical to TRBD2. This CDR3 comprises 14 residues. With 5 bases clipped from V and 3 bases from J, the junction kept 6 bases outside the gene matches. Germline assignment: CDR1 SGHTA and CDR2 FQGNSA. In nucleotides, the CDR3 is TGTGCCAGCAGCCCGGGACTAGTCTACTACGAGCAGTACTTC. It encodes CASSPGLVYYEQYF.

The chain uses TRBV18 and TRBJ2-7; 7 bases fit TRBD1. CDR3 length: 13 residues. Trimming removed 5 bases from V and 7 bases from J; junction bases left unmatched: 8. Germline V lookup: CDR1 KGHSH, CDR2 LQKENI. The CDR3 region is CASSWDSGKEQYF. The CDR3 DNA is TGTGCCAGCTCATGGGACAGTGGGAAGGAGCAGTACTTC.

This clone was seen more than once but under ten times. V and J are TRBV30 and TRBJ1-2; the match to TRBD1 covers 7 bases. Losses at the gene ends were 2 bases for V and 7 bases for J; bases not matched to a gene: 4. This CDR3 has 12 residues. Germline CDR1 is GTSNPN and CDR2 is SVGIG (reference sequence). The CDR3 DNA sequence: TGTGCCTGGAGTTATACAGGGGCTGGCTACACCTTC. It encodes CAWSYTGAGYTF.

V and J are TRBV19 and TRBJ2-7; weak D call: TRBD1 (6 bases). The CDR3 runs to 15 residues. From germline, CDR1 is LNHDA and CDR2 SQIVND (reference sequence). Deletions cut 4 bases from V and 2 bases from J, with 15 bases between. CDR3 region: CASSSPGDRTYEQYF. As DNA, the CDR3 is TGTGCCAGTAGTAGCCCCGGCGACAGGACCTACGAGCAGTACTTC.

The rearrangement uses TRBV28 and TRBJ1-1; no definite D call. The germline V and J ends were trimmed by 5 bases and 8 bases, with 15 bases remaining between them. Per germline, CDR1 MDHEN and CDR2 SYDVKM. The CDR3 has 13 amino acids. The CDR3 DNA reads TGTGCCAGCAGTCTCTCAAGCAGGAGGGAAGCTTTCTTT. This gives the protein CASSLSSRREAFF.

The V gene is TRBV4-3, the J gene TRBJ1-3; D might be TRBD1 (6 bases). Trimming shortened V by 1 base and J by 0 bases, and 7 bases separated the two germline ends. The CDR3 extends over 15 amino acids. CDR1 LGHNA and CDR2 YSLEER come from the germline V gene. CDR3 region: CASSQGDISGNTIYF. The CDR3 DNA reads as TGCGCCAGCAGCCAAGGGGACATCTCTGGAAACACCATATATTTT.